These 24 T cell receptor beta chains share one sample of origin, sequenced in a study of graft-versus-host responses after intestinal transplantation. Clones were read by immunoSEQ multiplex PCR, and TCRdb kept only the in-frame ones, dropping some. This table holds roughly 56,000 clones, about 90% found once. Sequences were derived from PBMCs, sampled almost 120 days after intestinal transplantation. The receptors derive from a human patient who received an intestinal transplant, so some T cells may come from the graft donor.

CDR3 residues: CASSLTRVDTQYF. The CDR3 DNA reads as TGTGCCAGCAGCCTAACGAGGGTGGATACGCAGTATTTT. The V and J genes are TRBV7-6 and TRBJ2-3; D may be TRBD2 (5 bases). CDR1 and CDR2 (germline): SGHVS, FNYEAQ. CDR3 size: 13 residues. The V gene lost 5 bases and the J gene lost 6 bases, with 12 bases spanning the gap. Looking up the rest from reference TRBV7-6 and TRBJ2-3 gives the full variable domain: GAGVSQSPRYKVTKRGQDVALRCDPISGHVSLYWYRQALGQGPEFLTYFNYEAQQDKSGLPNDRFSAERPEGSISTLTIQRTEQRDSAMYRCASSLTRVDTQYFGPGTRLTVL.

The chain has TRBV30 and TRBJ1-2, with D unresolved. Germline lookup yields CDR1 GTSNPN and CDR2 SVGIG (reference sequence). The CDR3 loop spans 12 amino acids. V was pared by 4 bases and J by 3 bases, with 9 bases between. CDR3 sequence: CAWNQKDYGYTF. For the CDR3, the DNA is TGTGCCTGGAACCAGAAAGACTATGGCTACACCTTC.

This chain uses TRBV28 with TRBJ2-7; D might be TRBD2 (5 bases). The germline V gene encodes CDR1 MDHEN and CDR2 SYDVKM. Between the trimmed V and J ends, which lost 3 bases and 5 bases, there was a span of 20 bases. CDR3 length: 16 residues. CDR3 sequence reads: CASSFLLAIRTHEQYF. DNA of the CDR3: TGTGCCAGCAGTTTTTTGTTAGCGATCCGGACCCACGAGCAGTACTTC.

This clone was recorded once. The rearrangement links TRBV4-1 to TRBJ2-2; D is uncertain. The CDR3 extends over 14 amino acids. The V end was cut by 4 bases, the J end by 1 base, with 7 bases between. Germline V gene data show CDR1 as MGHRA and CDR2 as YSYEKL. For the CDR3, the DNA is TGCGCCAGCAGCCCCCGACAGAACACCGGGGAGCTGTTTTTT. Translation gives CASSPRQNTGELFF.

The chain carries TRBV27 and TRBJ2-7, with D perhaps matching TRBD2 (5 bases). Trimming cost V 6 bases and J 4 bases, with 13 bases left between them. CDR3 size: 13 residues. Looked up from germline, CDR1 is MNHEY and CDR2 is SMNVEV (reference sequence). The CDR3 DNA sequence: TGTGCCAGCAGCCTCACCTCGGGATACGAGCAGTACTTC. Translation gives CASSLTSGYEQYF.

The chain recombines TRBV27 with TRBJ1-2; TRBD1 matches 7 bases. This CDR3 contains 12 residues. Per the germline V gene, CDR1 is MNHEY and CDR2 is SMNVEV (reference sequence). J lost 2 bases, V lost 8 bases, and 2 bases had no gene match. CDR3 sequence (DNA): TGTGCCAGCGCGGGACAGAACTATGGCTACACCTTC. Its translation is CASAGQNYGYTF.

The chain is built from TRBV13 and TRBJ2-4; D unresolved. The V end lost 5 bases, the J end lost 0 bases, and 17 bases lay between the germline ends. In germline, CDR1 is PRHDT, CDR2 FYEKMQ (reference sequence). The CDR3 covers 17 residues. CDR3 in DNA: TGTGCCAGCAGCCTCTTTGGGGTGGACCTAGCCAAAAACATTCAGTACTTC. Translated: CASSLFGVDLAKNIQYF.

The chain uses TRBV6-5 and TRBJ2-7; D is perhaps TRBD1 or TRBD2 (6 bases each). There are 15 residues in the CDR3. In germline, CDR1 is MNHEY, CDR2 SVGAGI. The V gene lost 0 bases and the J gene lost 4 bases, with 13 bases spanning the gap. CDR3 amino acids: CASSYSGSGAYEQYF. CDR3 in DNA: TGTGCCAGCAGTTACTCAGGCTCGGGGGCATACGAGCAGTACTTC.

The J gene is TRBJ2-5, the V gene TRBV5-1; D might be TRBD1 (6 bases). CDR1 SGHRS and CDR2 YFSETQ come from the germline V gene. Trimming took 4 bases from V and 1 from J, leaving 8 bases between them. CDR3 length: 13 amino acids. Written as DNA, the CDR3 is TGCGCCAGCAGCGGGACACCCCAAGAGACCCAGTACTTC. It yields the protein CASSGTPQETQYF. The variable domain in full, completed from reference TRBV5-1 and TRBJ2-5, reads KAGVTQTPRYLIKTRGQQVTLSCSPISGHRSVSWYQQTPGQGLQFLFEYFSETQRNKGNFPGRFSGRQFSNSRSEMNVSTLELGDSALYLCASSGTPQETQYFGPGTRLLVL.

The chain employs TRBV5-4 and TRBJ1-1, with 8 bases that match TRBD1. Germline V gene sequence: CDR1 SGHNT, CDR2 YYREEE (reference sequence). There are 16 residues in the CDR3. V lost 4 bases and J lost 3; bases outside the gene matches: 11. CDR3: CASSTADLTGDTEAFF. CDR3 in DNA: TGTGCCAGCAGCACCGCAGACCTGACAGGGGACACTGAAGCTTTCTTT.

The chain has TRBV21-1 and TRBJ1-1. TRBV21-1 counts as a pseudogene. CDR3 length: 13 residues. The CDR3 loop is CASRELGNTEAFF. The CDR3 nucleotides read TGTGCCAGCAGAGAGCTAGGGAACACTGAAGCTTTCTTT.

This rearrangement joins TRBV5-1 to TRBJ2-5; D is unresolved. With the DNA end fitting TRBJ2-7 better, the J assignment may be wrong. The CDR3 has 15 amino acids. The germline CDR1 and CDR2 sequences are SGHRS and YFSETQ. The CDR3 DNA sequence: TGCGCCAGCAGCTCCCGCCCCGAACCAACCTACGAGCAGTACTTC. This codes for CASSSRPEPTYEQYF.

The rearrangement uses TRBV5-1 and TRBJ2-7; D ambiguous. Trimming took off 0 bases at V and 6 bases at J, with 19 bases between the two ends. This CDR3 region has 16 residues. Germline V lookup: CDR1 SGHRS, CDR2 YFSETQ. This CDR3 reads CASSLVPLSQSTEQYF. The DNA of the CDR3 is TGCGCCAGCAGCTTGGTCCCACTGAGCCAATCTACCGAGCAGTACTTC.

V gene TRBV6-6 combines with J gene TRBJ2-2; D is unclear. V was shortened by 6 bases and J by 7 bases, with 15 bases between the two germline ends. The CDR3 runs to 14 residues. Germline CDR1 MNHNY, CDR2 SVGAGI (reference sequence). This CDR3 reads CASRPSMAIGELFF. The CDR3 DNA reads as TGTGCCAGCAGGCCGTCAATGGCCATCGGGGAGCTGTTTTTT.

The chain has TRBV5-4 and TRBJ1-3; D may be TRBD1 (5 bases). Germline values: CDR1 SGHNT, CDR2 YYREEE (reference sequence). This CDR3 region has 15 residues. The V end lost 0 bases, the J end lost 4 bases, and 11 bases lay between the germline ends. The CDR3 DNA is TGTGCCAGCAGCTTGGCAGGGACCAGCGGAAACACCATATATTTT. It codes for CASSLAGTSGNTIYF.

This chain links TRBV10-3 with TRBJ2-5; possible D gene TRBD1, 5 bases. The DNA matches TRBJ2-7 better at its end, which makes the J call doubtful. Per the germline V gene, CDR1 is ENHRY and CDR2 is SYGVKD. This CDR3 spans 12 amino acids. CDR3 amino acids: CAITDSSYEQYF. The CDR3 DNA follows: TGTGCCATCACCGACAGCTCCTACGAGCAGTACTTC.

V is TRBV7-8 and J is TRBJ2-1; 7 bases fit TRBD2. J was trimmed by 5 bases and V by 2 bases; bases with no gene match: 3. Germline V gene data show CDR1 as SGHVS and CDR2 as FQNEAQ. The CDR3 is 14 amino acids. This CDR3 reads CASSLREGDNEQFF. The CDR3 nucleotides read TGTGCCAGCAGCTTAAGGGAGGGAGACAATGAGCAGTTCTTC.

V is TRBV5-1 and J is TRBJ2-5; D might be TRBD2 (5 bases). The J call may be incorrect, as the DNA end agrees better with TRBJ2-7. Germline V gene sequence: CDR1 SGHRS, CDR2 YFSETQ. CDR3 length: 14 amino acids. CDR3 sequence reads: CASSTEGGSYEQYF. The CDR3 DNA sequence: TGCGCCAGCAGTACCGAGGGCGGTTCCTACGAGCAGTACTTC.

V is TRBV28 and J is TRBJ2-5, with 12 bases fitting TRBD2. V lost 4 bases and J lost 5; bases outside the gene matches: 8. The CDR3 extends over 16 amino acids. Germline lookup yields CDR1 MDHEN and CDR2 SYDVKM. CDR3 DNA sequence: TGTGCCAGCAGTTCGCGACTAGCGGGAGTAGCGGAGACCCAGTACTTC. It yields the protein CASSSRLAGVAETQYF. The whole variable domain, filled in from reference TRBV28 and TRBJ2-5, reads DVKVTQSSRYLVKRTGEKVFLECVQDMDHENMFWYRQDPGLGLRLIYFSYDVKMKEKGDIPEGYSVSREKKERFSLILESASTNQTSMYLCASSSRLAGVAETQYFGPGTRLLVL.

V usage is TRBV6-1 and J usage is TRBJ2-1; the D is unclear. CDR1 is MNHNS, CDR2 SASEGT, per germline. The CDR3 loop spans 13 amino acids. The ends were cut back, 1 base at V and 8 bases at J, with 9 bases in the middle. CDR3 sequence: CASSEVGVYEQFF. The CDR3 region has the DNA TGTGCCAGCAGTGAAGTAGGCGTCTATGAGCAGTTCTTC.

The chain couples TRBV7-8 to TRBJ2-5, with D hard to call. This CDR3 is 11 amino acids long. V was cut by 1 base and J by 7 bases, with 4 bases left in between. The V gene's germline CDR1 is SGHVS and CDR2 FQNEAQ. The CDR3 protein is CASSLEGTQYF. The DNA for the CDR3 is TGTGCCAGCAGCTTAGAAGGGACCCAGTACTTC.

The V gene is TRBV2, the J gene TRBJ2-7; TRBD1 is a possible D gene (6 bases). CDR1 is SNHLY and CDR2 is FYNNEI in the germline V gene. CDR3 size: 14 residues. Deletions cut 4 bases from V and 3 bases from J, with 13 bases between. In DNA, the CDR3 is TGTGCCAGCAGTGTCGCCCAGGGGATCTACGAGCAGTACTTC. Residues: CASSVAQGIYEQYF.

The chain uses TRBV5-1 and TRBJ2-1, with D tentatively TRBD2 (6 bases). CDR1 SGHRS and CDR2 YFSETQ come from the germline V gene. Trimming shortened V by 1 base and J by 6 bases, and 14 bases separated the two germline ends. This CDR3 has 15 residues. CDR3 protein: CASSLWLGGGNEQFF. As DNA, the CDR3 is TGCGCCAGCAGCTTGTGGTTGGGAGGCGGCAATGAGCAGTTCTTC. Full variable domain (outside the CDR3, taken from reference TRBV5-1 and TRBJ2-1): KAGVTQTPRYLIKTRGQQVTLSCSPISGHRSVSWYQQTPGQGLQFLFEYFSETQRNKGNFPGRFSGRQFSNSRSEMNVSTLELGDSALYLCASSLWLGGGNEQFFGPGTRLTVL.

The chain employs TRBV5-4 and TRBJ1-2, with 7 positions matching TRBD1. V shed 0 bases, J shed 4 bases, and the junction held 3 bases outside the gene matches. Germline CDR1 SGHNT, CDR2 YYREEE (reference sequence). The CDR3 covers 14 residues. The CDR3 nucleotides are TGTGCCAGCAGCTTGGGGGGACAGTCCTATGGCTACACCTTC. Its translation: CASSLGGQSYGYTF.